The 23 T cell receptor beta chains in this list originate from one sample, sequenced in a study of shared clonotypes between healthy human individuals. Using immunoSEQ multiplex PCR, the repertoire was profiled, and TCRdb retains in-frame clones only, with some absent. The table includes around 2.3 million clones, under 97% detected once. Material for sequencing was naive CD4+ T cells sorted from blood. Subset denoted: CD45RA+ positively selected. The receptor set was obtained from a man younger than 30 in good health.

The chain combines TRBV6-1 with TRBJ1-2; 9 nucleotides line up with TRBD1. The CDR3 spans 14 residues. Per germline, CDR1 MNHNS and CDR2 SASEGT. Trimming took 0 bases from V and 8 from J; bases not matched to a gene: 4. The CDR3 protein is CASSEARDREGYTF. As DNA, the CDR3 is TGTGCCAGCAGTGAAGCCCGGGACAGGGAAGGCTACACCTTC.

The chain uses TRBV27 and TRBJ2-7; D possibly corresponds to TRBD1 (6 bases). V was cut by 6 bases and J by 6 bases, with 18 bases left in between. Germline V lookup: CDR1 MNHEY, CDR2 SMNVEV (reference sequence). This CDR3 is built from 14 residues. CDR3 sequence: CASRATTGTFEQYF. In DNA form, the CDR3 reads TGTGCCAGCAGAGCGACAACCGGGACATTCGAGCAGTACTTC.

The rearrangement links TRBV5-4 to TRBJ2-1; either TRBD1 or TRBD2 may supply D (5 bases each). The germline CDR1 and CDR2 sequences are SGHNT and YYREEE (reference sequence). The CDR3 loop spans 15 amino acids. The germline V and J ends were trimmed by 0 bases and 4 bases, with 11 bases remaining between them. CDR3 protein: CASSLESGQYNEQFF. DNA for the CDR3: TGTGCCAGCAGCTTGGAGAGCGGACAATACAATGAGCAGTTCTTC.

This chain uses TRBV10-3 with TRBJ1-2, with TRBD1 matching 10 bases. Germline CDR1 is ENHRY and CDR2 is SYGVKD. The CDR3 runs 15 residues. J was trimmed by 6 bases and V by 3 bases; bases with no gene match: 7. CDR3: CAISDSDRGINGYTF. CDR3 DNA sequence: TGTGCCATCAGTGATTCGGACAGGGGGATTAATGGCTACACCTTC.

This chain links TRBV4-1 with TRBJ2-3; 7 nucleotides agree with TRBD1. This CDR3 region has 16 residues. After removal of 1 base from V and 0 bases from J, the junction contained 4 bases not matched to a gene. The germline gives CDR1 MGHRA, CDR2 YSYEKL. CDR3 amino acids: CASSQVEQGSTDTQYF. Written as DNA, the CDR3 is TGCGCCAGCAGCCAAGTTGAACAGGGGAGCACAGATACGCAGTATTTT.

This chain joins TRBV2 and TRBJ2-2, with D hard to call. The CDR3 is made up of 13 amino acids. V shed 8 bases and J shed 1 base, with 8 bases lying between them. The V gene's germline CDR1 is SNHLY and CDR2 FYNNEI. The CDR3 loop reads CASGTMNTGELFF. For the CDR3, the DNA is TGTGCCAGCGGTACCATGAACACCGGGGAGCTGTTTTTT.

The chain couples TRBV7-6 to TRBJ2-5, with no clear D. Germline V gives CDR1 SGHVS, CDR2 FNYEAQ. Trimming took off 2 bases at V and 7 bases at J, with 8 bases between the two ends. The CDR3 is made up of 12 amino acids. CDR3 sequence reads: CASSLPPGTQYF. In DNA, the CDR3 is TGTGCCAGCAGCTTACCCCCGGGGACCCAGTACTTC.

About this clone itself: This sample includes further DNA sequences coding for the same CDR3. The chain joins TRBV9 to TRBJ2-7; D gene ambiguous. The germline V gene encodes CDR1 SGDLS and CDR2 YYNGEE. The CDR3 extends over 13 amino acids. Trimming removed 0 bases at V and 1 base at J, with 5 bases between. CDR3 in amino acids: CASSVGQSYEQYF. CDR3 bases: TGTGCCAGCAGCGTAGGACAATCCTACGAGCAGTACTTC.

CDR3: CASSLHGQGYSNQPQHF. The CDR3 nucleotides are TGTGCCAGCAGTTTACACGGACAGGGGTATAGCAATCAGCCCCAGCATTTT. The chain carries TRBV28 and TRBJ1-5; 9 bases line up with TRBD1. The CDR3 length is 17 residues. V lost 2 bases, J lost 0 bases, and 5 bases stayed unmatched. Germline assignment: CDR1 MDHEN and CDR2 SYDVKM.

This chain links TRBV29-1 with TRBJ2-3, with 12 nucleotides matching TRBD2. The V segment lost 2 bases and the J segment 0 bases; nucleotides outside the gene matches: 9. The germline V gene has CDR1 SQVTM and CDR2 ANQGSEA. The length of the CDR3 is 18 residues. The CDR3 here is CSVERLGTSGSSTDTQYF. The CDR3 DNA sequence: TGCAGCGTTGAACGATTGGGGACTAGCGGGTCTAGCACAGATACGCAGTATTTT.

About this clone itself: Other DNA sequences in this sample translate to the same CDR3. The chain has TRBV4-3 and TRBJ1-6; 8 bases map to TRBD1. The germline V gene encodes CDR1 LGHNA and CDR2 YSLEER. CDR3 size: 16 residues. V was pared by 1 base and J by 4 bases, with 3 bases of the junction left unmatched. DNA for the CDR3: TGCGCCAGCAGCCAAGCCGGGACAGGATATAATTCACCCCTCCACTTT. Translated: CASSQAGTGYNSPLHF.

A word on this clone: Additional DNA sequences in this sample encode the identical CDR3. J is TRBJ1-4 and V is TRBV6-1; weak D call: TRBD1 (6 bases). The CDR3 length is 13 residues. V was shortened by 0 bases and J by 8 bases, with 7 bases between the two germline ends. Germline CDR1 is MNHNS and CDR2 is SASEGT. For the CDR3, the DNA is TGTGCCAGCAGTGAAGCCCAGGGGGAAAAACTGTTTTTT. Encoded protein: CASSEAQGEKLFF.

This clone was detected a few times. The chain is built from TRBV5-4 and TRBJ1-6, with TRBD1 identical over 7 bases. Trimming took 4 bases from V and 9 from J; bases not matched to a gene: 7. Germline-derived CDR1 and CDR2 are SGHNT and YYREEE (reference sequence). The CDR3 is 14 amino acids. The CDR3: CASSDRVHGSPLHF. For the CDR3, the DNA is TGTGCCAGCAGCGACAGGGTTCACGGTTCACCCCTCCACTTT.

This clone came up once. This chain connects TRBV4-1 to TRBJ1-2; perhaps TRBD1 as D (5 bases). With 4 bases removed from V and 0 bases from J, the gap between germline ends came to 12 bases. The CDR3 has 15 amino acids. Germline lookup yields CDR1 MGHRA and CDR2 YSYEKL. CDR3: CASSLQDMSNYGYTF. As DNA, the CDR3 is TGCGCCAGCAGCCTCCAGGACATGTCTAACTATGGCTACACCTTC.

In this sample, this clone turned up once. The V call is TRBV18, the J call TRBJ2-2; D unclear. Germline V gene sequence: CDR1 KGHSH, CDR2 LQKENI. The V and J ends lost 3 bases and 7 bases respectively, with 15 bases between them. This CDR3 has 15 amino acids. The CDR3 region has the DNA TGTGCCAGCTCACCCCAGAATCCCCGGAGCGGGGAGCTGTTTTTT. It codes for CASSPQNPRSGELFF. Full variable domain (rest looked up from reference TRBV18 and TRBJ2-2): NAGVMQNPRHLVRRRGQEARLRCSPMKGHSHVYWYRQLPEEGLKFMVYLQKENIIDESGMPKERFSAEFPKEGPSILRIQQVVRGDSAAYFCASSPQNPRSGELFFGEGSRLTVL.

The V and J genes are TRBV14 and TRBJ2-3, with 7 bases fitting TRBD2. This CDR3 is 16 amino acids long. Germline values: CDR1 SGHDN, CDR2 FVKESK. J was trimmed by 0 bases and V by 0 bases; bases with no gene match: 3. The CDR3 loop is CASSQEWRGSTDTQYF. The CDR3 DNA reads TGTGCCAGCAGCCAAGAATGGCGGGGGAGCACAGATACGCAGTATTTT.

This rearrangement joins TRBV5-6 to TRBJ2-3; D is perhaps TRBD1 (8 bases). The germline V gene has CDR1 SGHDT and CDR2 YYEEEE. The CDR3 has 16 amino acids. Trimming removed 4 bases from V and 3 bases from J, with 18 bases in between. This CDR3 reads CASSKTTGEGTDTQYF. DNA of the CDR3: TGTGCCAGCAGCAAAACGACAGGGGAGGGGACAGATACGCAGTATTTT.

The CDR3 protein is CASSWGTSGGGPTDTQYF. Written as DNA, the CDR3 is TGCGCCAGCAGCTGGGGGACTAGCGGGGGAGGACCCACAGATACGCAGTATTTT. The J gene is TRBJ2-3, the V gene TRBV5-1; 14 positions match TRBD2. This CDR3 has 18 amino acids. After removal of 3 bases from V and 2 bases from J, the junction contained 8 bases not matched to a gene. Germline V lookup: CDR1 SGHRS, CDR2 YFSETQ.

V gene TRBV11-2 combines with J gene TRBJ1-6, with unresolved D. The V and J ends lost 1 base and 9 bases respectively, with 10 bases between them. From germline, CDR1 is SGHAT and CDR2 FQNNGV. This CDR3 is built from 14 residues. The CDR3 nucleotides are TGTGCCAGCAGCTTAGTTGGGTTTATTTCACCCCTCCACTTT. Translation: CASSLVGFISPLHF.

The DNA of the CDR3 is TGTGCCAGCAGTGTTGCGGTGAGCTATGGCTACACCTTC. Encoded protein: CASSVAVSYGYTF. The chain uses TRBV2 and TRBJ1-2; no clear D gene. From germline, CDR1 is SNHLY and CDR2 FYNNEI. The CDR3 covers 13 residues. Between the trimmed V and J ends, which lost 4 bases and 4 bases, there was a span of 10 bases.

In DNA, the CDR3 is TGTGCCGATAAGGTTACAGATAGCTATGGCTACACCTTC. It specifies CADKVTDSYGYTF. This chain uses TRBV6-1 with TRBJ1-2; D is uncertain. The CDR3 loop spans 13 amino acids. V was trimmed by 11 bases and J by 4 bases, leaving 17 bases between them. From germline, CDR1 is MNHNS and CDR2 SASEGT.

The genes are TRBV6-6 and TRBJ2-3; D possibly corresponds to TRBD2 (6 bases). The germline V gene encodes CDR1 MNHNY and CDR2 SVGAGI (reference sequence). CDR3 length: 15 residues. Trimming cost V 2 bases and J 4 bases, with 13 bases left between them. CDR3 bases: TGTGCCAGCAGTTACGGTAGCGGAATAGCAGATACGCAGTATTTT. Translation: CASSYGSGIADTQYF.

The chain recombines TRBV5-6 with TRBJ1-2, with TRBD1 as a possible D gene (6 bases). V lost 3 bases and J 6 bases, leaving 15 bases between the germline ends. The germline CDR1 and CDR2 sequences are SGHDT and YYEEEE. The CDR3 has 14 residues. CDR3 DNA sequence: TGTGCCAGCAGCTGGGGGCTGAATAGGGATGGCTACACCTTC. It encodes CASSWGLNRDGYTF.